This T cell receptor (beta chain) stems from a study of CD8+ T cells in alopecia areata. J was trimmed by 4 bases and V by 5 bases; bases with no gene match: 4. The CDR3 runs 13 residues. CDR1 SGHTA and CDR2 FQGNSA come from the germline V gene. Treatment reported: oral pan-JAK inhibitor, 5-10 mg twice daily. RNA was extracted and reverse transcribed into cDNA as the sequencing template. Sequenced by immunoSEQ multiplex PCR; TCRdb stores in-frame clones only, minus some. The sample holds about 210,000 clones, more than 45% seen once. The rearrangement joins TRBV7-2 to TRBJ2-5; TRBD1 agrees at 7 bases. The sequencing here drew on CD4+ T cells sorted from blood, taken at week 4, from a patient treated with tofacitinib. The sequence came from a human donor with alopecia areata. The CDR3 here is CASSQRTGETQYF. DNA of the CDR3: TGTGCCAGCAGCCAGAGGACAGGAGAGACCCAGTACTTC.